These T cell receptor beta chains were read from a single sample in a study of patients and donors after allogeneic stem cell transplantation. TCRdb re-analysed the RT-PCR reads in MiXCR, keeping a single row per CDR3 protein. Found here are approximately 140,000 distinct CDR3 sequences, approximately 37% of them singletons; the top ten hold around 50%. The sequenced sample consisted of blood, either unsorted or a sorted T cell fraction (not recorded which). The receptors were sampled from a human donor who was either an allogeneic HSCT recipient or a stem cell or donor lymphocyte infusion donor (not recorded which). It is not recorded whose cells these are; they may come from a transplant donor. Each CDR3 is given with its conserved first and last residue. Fields, in order: CDR3 DNA, CDR3 protein, J gene, clone size, D gene, V gene. A D gene is named only where the DNA matches it firmly. Expanded clones get a size class; other rows say once, few or many, or leave the size out.

TGTGCCAGCAGCCCCGGACAGACTTACGAGCAGTACTTC | CASSPGQTYEQYF | TRBJ2-7 | once | - | TRBV3-1
TGTGCCATCAGGGCAGGGGATATAGATGAGCAGTTCTTC | CAIRAGDIDEQFF | TRBJ2-1 | - | - | TRBV10-3
TGTGCCAGCAGTTTAACTCAAAGGTGGGCCGACAATGAGCAGTTCTTC | CASSLTQRWADNEQFF | TRBJ2-1 | few | - | TRBV28
TGTGCCAGCAGCTTAGCAGGGGTCATGAACACTGAAGCTTTCTTT | CASSLAGVMNTEAFF | TRBJ1-1 | few | - | TRBV7-2
TGTGCCAGCAGTCCCTCCGGGATCGGGGAGCTGTTTTTT | CASSPSGIGELFF | TRBJ2-2 | few | - | TRBV27
TGTGTCAGCAGTTACTCGACAGGGGAGGTCGGGGAGCTGTTTTTT | CVSSYSTGEVGELFF | TRBJ2-2 | - | TRBD1 | TRBV6-5
TGTGCCACCCTTTTGACAGGTCTTTATAATTCACCCCTCCACTTT | CATLLTGLYNSPLHF | TRBJ1-6 | - | - | TRBV28
TGTGCCAGCAGTTTCCCTAGCGGAACTAGCACAGATACGCAGTATTTT | CASSFPSGTSTDTQYF | TRBJ2-3 | - | TRBD2 | TRBV28
TGCAGCGCCTACGGGGACAGGGACACAGATACGCAGTATTTT | CSAYGDRDTDTQYF | TRBJ2-3 | - | TRBD1 | TRBV29-1
TGCAGCGTTGCGACAGCCTACAATGAGCAGTTCTTC | CSVATAYNEQFF | TRBJ2-1 | few | - | TRBV29-1
TGTGCCAGCAGCCAAGATTCAAGGACAGGGAATTCACCCCTCCACTTT | CASSQDSRTGNSPLHF | TRBJ1-6 | - | TRBD1 | TRBV4-2
TGTGCCAGCAGTCCGGGTGGGTTTTACTCTGGAAACACCATATATTTT | CASSPGGFYSGNTIYF | TRBJ1-3 | few | - | TRBV12-3/TRBV12-4
TGCAGTGCTAGACTGGAAATTAGCAATCAGCCCCAGCATTTT | CSARLEISNQPQHF | TRBJ1-5 | many | - | TRBV20-1
TGTGCCAGCAGGCCGGGACTCGGCTTGTATGGCTACACCTTC | CASRPGLGLYGYTF | TRBJ1-2 | few | - | TRBV12-3/TRBV12-4
TGTGCCAGCGACAGGGAGGGTCAGCCCCAGCATTTT | CASDREGQPQHF | TRBJ1-5 | - | TRBD1 | TRBV6-6
TGTGCCAGCAGCTTCCATCCTAGGACAAGCAACAATGAGCAGTTCTTC | CASSFHPRTSNNEQFF | TRBJ2-1 | - | - | TRBV7-3
TGTGCCAGCAGCTTAGTTGGGACAGGGTGGGGTCAGCCCCAGCATTTT | CASSLVGTGWGQPQHF | TRBJ1-5 | - | TRBD1 | TRBV7-9
TGTGCCAGCGGCGACGGGGGGCGGAATAGCAATCAGCCCCAGCATTTT | CASGDGGRNSNQPQHF | TRBJ1-5 | - | - | TRBV12-3/TRBV12-4
TGTGCACAGGGGGTTGGAAACACCATATATTTT | CAQGVGNTIYF | TRBJ1-3 | few | TRBD1 | TRBV12-3/TRBV12-4
TGCGCCAGCAGCCAAGATCGGGGACAGCACTATGGCTACACCTTC | CASSQDRGQHYGYTF | TRBJ1-2 | - | TRBD1 | TRBV4-3
TGTGCCAGCAGTGGTCCCTTGGGGCAGGGCAATCAGCCCCAGCATTTT | CASSGPLGQGNQPQHF | TRBJ1-5 | few | - | TRBV28
TGTGCCAGCAAGGTAACCATGAACACTGAAGCTTTCTTT | CASKVTMNTEAFF | TRBJ1-1 | few | - | TRBV6-6
TGTGCCAGCACCTTAAGGGATAGGTACACCATATATTTT | CASTLRDRYTIYF | TRBJ1-3 | - | - | TRBV7-9
TGCAGTGCTAGAGACCTACCGCCTACAGGGGAAGGGGAAAAACTGTTTTTT | CSARDLPPTGEGEKLFF | TRBJ1-4 | - | TRBD1 | TRBV20-1
TGCAGCGTGGACCCCTTGAACACTGAAGCTTTCTTT | CSVDPLNTEAFF | TRBJ1-1 | few | - | TRBV29-1
TGTGCCAGCAGCTTAGGGGGGGCCGAGGGGACTGAAGCTTTCTTT | CASSLGGAEGTEAFF | TRBJ1-1 | - | - | TRBV5-5
TGCAGTGCTAGAGAACGACAGGTTGAAGCTTTCTTT | CSARERQVEAFF | TRBJ1-1 | - | - | TRBV20-1
TGTGCCAGCAGTTACTCGCGGGGGTTAGGGGCTTTCTTT | CASSYSRGLGAFF | TRBJ1-1 | few | - | TRBV6-5
TGCAGTGCTAGGGACACCCTAAACTATGGCTACACCTTC | CSARDTLNYGYTF | TRBJ1-2 | few | - | TRBV20-1
TGCGCCAGCAGCTTGGGGGTGACGGCCCAAGATACGCAGTATTTT | CASSLGVTAQDTQYF | TRBJ2-3 | - | - | TRBV5-1
TGCGCCAGCAGCTTGGCCACCAGGTACTCACCCCTCCACTTT | CASSLATRYSPLHF | TRBJ1-6 | many | - | TRBV5-1
TGTGCCAGCAGCTATGGGACCAAGACAACTAATGAAAAACTGTTTTTT | CASSYGTKTTNEKLFF | TRBJ1-4 | - | - | TRBV7-9
TGTGCCAGCAGTCGGACAGCTAACACTGAAGCTTTCTTT | CASSRTANTEAFF | TRBJ1-1 | few | - | TRBV12-3/TRBV12-4
TGTGCCAGCAGTAGACAGGGGGCTGGGCTGTTTTTT | CASSRQGAGLFF | TRBJ2-2 | - | TRBD1 | TRBV6-5
TGCGCCAGCAGCCGAGGGGACAGGGGGTATTATGGCTACACCTTC | CASSRGDRGYYGYTF | TRBJ1-2 | - | TRBD1 | TRBV4-3
TGTGCCAGCAGTGTTTCGTGGAATGAGCAGTTCTTC | CASSVSWNEQFF | TRBJ2-1 | - | - | TRBV6-1
TGCAGTGCTAGTTGGGGGGGCACAGATACGCAGTATTTT | CSASWGGTDTQYF | TRBJ2-3 | - | - | TRBV20-1
TGTGCCAGCACGGGGCAACAGGGCTACAATGAGCAGTTCTTC | CASTGQQGYNEQFF | TRBJ2-1 | - | - | TRBV6-1
TGTGCCAGCAGCTTAAGACAGTCCCAGCATTTT | CASSLRQSQHF | TRBJ1-5 | - | - | TRBV11-2
TGTGCCAGCAGTTTGACTAGCGGATCGCAATACAATGAGCAGTTCTTC | CASSLTSGSQYNEQFF | TRBJ2-1 | - | TRBD2 | TRBV27
TGTGCCAGCAGCTTACAGGGACCCCTCCACTTT | CASSLQGPLHF | TRBJ1-6 | few | - | TRBV13